A selection of T cell receptor beta chains follows, all from one sample in a study of T-cell reconstitution after alpha-beta-depleted transplantation in children. TCRdb reprocessed the PCR reads with MiXCR, giving one entry per CDR3 protein. This sample has more than 85,000 distinct CDR3 sequences, with 4.5% to 7.5% found just once. The specimen comprised PBMCs, mostly from graft donor cells, sampled 60 days after TCRalphabeta/CD19-depleted stem cell transplant. These receptors were taken from a female patient aged 2 to 10 who had a stem cell transplant for Fanconi anemia, so the T cells may come from the graft donor. CDR3s leave out the opening cysteine and the closing phenylalanine or tryptophan.

j_gene: TRBJ2-1; v_gene: TRBV20-1; CDR3aa: SGGGNYNEQF
j_gene: TRBJ2-5; v_gene: TRBV28; CDR3aa: ASSIGHTQETQY
j_gene: TRBJ2-2; v_gene: TRBV14; CDR3aa: ASSPIYTGELF
j_gene: TRBJ2-7; v_gene: TRBV2; CDR3aa: ASSENVNSYEQY
j_gene: TRBJ2-4; v_gene: TRBV21-1; CDR3aa: ASSKVPQGKTKNIQY
j_gene: TRBJ2-7; v_gene: TRBV5-1; CDR3aa: ASSLGTGGYSYEQY
j_gene: TRBJ2-7; v_gene: TRBV3-1; CDR3aa: ASSRGDGYEQY
j_gene: TRBJ2-3; v_gene: TRBV29-1; CDR3aa: SGRGGNTDTQY
j_gene: TRBJ2-7; v_gene: TRBV7-9; CDR3aa: ASSSRTGVRNEQY
j_gene: TRBJ2-2; v_gene: TRBV4-2; CDR3aa: ASSRPSAPTNTGELF
j_gene: TRBJ1-2; v_gene: TRBV20-1; CDR3aa: SARDPGQLYGYT
j_gene: TRBJ2-3; v_gene: TRBV5-6; CDR3aa: ASMVSMGDTQY
j_gene: TRBJ2-7; v_gene: TRBV20-1; CDR3aa: SASQPWGRSTTYEQY
j_gene: TRBJ2-5; v_gene: TRBV11-1; CDR3aa: ASSGARETQY
j_gene: TRBJ2-5; v_gene: TRBV7-8; CDR3aa: ASSFGSNQETQY
j_gene: TRBJ2-1; v_gene: TRBV18; CDR3aa: ASSPRTGGTF
j_gene: TRBJ2-7; v_gene: TRBV7-9; CDR3aa: ASSPPSLSYEQY
j_gene: TRBJ2-5; v_gene: TRBV5-1; CDR3aa: ASSLGRYRGAETQY
j_gene: TRBJ2-7; v_gene: TRBV5-1; CDR3aa: ASSSPGTGQYEQY
j_gene: TRBJ2-1; v_gene: TRBV5-1; CDR3aa: ASSLGDSFF
j_gene: TRBJ2-3; v_gene: TRBV18; CDR3aa: ASSPRGAMRDTQY
j_gene: TRBJ1-5; v_gene: TRBV18; CDR3aa: ASSPTGDQPQH
j_gene: TRBJ2-7; v_gene: TRBV5-1; CDR3aa: ASSSGLAGFDEQY
j_gene: TRBJ2-3; v_gene: TRBV5-1; CDR3aa: ASSGWTSGTDTQY
j_gene: TRBJ1-5; v_gene: TRBV30; CDR3aa: ACDTGGNQPQH
j_gene: TRBJ2-5; v_gene: TRBV28; CDR3aa: ASSFRRETQY
j_gene: TRBJ1-5; v_gene: TRBV30; CDR3aa: ALGRRTGSQNQPQH
j_gene: TRBJ2-1; v_gene: TRBV28; CDR3aa: ASSLRASDGLLYNEQF
j_gene: TRBJ1-1; v_gene: TRBV3-1; CDR3aa: ASSQVGGNTEAF
j_gene: TRBJ1-6; v_gene: TRBV18; CDR3aa: ASSPVGSYNSPLH
j_gene: TRBJ2-7; v_gene: TRBV9; CDR3aa: ASSPYRDRPYEQY
j_gene: TRBJ2-7; v_gene: TRBV28; CDR3aa: ASSPGTPYEQY
j_gene: TRBJ2-3; v_gene: TRBV29-1; CDR3aa: SVEDLRRTTDTQY
j_gene: TRBJ2-5; v_gene: TRBV5-1; CDR3aa: ASSLSNYGYQETQY
j_gene: TRBJ1-2; v_gene: TRBV29-1; CDR3aa: SVQGGDGYT
j_gene: TRBJ1-1; v_gene: TRBV5-1; CDR3aa: ASSPVGGAVNTEAF
j_gene: TRBJ2-1; v_gene: TRBV7-2; CDR3aa: ASSSLNF